A selection of T cell receptor beta chains follows, all from one sample in a study of CD8 T cells in ankylosing spondylitis. TCRdb analysed the 5' RACE reads with MiXCR anew, one entry per CDR3 protein. The data hold fewer than 200,000 distinct CDR3 sequences, with around a tenth observed a single time. What was sequenced was blood, either unsorted or a sorted T cell fraction (not recorded which). The receptors were sampled from a female donor with ankylosing spondylitis or in good health (not recorded which). Both conserved end residues are part of each CDR3. Each record gives: CDR3 length, V gene, clone size, D gene, J gene, CDR3 protein, CDR3 DNA. A D gene is named only where the DNA matches it firmly. Size values are once, few and many counts, or a class for expanded clones, and some rows have none.

>16|TRBV7-8|NA|NA|TRBJ2-1
CASSLGGKRQDNEQFF
TGTGCCAGCAGCTTAGGGGGGAAGCGGCAAGACAATGAGCAGTTCTTC
>12|TRBV20-1|NA|NA|TRBJ2-2
CSAPSQTGELFF
TGCAGTGCCCCCTCACAAACCGGGGAGCTGTTTTTT
>17|TRBV7-2|NA|TRBD2|TRBJ2-7
CASSFGLAGGLSYEQYF
TGTGCCAGCAGCTTCGGACTAGCGGGAGGTCTCTCCTACGAGCAGTACTTC
>13|TRBV7-9|NA|TRBD2|TRBJ2-7
CASSFLAGEEQYF
TGTGCCAGCAGCTTTCTAGCGGGAGAAGAGCAGTACTTC
>13|TRBV2|NA|NA|TRBJ1-1
CASSEGGRPEAFF
TGTGCCAGCAGTGAAGGGGGCAGGCCTGAAGCTTTCTTT
>17|TRBV19|NA|TRBD2|TRBJ2-1
CASSPGRLPSSYNEQFF
TGTGCCAGTAGTCCCGGGAGGCTACCGAGCTCCTACAATGAGCAGTTCTTC
>13|TRBV6-6|few|NA|TRBJ2-7
CASSYEDSYEQYF
TGTGCCAGCAGTTACGAGGATTCCTACGAGCAGTACTTC
>13|TRBV6-2/TRBV6-3|few|NA|TRBJ2-7
CASTPGPFYEQYF
TGTGCCAGCACCCCGGGGCCCTTCTACGAGCAGTACTTC
>14|TRBV12-3/TRBV12-4|many|TRBD2|TRBJ2-7
CASSLAGGYYEQYF
TGTGCCAGCAGTCTAGCGGGGGGGTACTACGAGCAGTACTTC
>14|TRBV7-8|NA|NA|TRBJ1-5
CASSLLGGGQPQHF
TGTGCCAGCAGCTTACTGGGTGGAGGACAGCCCCAGCATTTT
>16|TRBV6-5|NA|TRBD1|TRBJ2-7
CASSYSYRGSSYEQYF
TGTGCCAGCAGTTACTCGTACAGGGGTAGCTCCTACGAGCAGTACTTC
>15|TRBV24-1|NA|NA|TRBJ2-3
CATSAWEVSGDTQYF
TGTGCCACCAGTGCGTGGGAAGTGAGCGGAGATACGCAGTATTTT
>14|TRBV7-2|NA|NA|TRBJ2-2
CASTPLPLPGELFF
TGTGCCAGCACCCCCCTCCCCCTCCCCGGGGAGCTGTTTTTT
>13|TRBV12-3/TRBV12-4|many|NA|TRBJ2-2
CASSLSVNGELFF
TGTGCCAGCAGTTTAAGTGTAAACGGGGAGCTGTTTTTT
>16|TRBV24-1|many|NA|TRBJ2-3
CATSDFPGTSTDTQYF
TGTGCCACCAGTGACTTCCCCGGGACCAGCACAGATACGCAGTATTTT
>15|TRBV5-1|many|NA|TRBJ1-4
CASSLGVATNEKLFF
TGCGCCAGCAGCTTGGGGGTTGCAACTAATGAAAAACTGTTTTTT
>15|TRBV9|NA|NA|TRBJ1-6
CASSVDQGYNSPLHF
TGTGCCAGCAGCGTAGACCAGGGCTATAATTCACCCCTCCACTTT
>14|TRBV27|NA|NA|TRBJ1-6
CASRPGRSNSPLHF
TGTGCCAGCAGGCCGGGCAGATCTAATTCACCCCTCCACTTT
>14|TRBV10-3|many|NA|TRBJ1-1
CAISESDGNTEAFF
TGTGCCATCAGTGAGTCTGACGGGAACACTGAAGCTTTCTTT
>15|TRBV5-5|NA|NA|TRBJ1-6
CASSLEQISPPSLHF
TGTGCCAGCAGCTTGGAACAGATCAGCCCTCCTAGCCTCCACTTT
>17|TRBV5-1|NA|TRBD2|TRBJ2-2
CASSLPPGLGRAGELFF
TGCGCCAGCAGCTTGCCTCCGGGACTAGGGCGGGCCGGGGAGCTGTTTTTT
>14|TRBV27|few|NA|TRBJ2-7
CASSPAGAGNEQYF
TGTGCCAGCAGTCCCGCCGGGGCCGGGAATGAGCAGTACTTC
>13|TRBV2|many|TRBD2|TRBJ2-1
CARGLAGPNEQFF
TGTGCCAGGGGACTAGCGGGACCCAATGAGCAGTTCTTC
>14|TRBV7-8|many|NA|TRBJ1-1
CASSLPEGGAEAFF
TGTGCCAGCAGCTTACCCGAAGGGGGGGCTGAAGCTTTCTTT
>13|TRBV25-1|NA|TRBD1|TRBJ2-7
CASSGDRLWEQYF
TGTGCCAGCAGTGGGGACAGGCTGTGGGAGCAGTACTTC
>14|TRBV11-2|NA|TRBD2|TRBJ2-1
CASSFSGRADEQFF
TGTGCCAGCAGCTTTAGCGGGAGGGCCGATGAGCAGTTCTTC
>15|TRBV5-6|NA|NA|TRBJ2-7
CASSLRVGLRDEQYF
TGTGCCAGCAGCTTAAGGGTGGGGCTGCGTGACGAGCAGTACTTC
>15|TRBV12-3/TRBV12-4|few|NA|TRBJ1-1
CASSLYAEMNTEAFF
TGTGCCAGCAGTTTATATGCGGAGATGAACACTGAAGCTTTCTTT
>12|TRBV6-2/TRBV6-3|many|NA|TRBJ2-1
CASTGTFDEQFF
TGTGCCAGCACCGGGACTTTCGATGAGCAGTTCTTC
>19|TRBV11-1|few|TRBD2|TRBJ2-7
CASSLVEAPSGRVRYEQYF
TGTGCCAGCAGCTTAGTCGAGGCCCCTAGCGGGAGAGTCCGATACGAGCAGTACTTC
>14|TRBV4-3|NA|NA|TRBJ1-1
CASSQEHSNTEAFF
TGCGCCAGCAGCCAAGAACATTCGAACACTGAAGCTTTCTTT
>16|TRBV4-3|few|TRBD1|TRBJ1-2
CASSQDDRGGNYGYTF
TGCGCCAGCAGCCAAGATGACAGGGGAGGGAACTATGGCTACACCTTC
>12|TRBV6-2/TRBV6-3|few|NA|TRBJ2-1
CASAGWDNEQFF
TGTGCCTCGGCAGGATGGGACAATGAGCAGTTCTTC
>15|TRBV7-2|NA|NA|TRBJ2-1
CASRFLAHNYNEQFF
TGTGCCAGCAGATTTCTAGCGCACAACTACAATGAGCAGTTCTTC
>14|TRBV15|NA|NA|TRBJ1-5
CATSSWSNRQPQHF
TGTGCCACCAGCTCCTGGTCAAATAGACAGCCCCAGCATTTT
>15|TRBV19|once|TRBD2|TRBJ2-7
CASSPSSGMIGEQYF
TGTGCCAGTAGTCCGAGTAGCGGGATGATCGGCGAGCAGTACTTC
>12|TRBV20-1|few|TRBD1|TRBJ1-2
CSARPGQGDSTF
TGCAGTGCTAGGCCGGGACAGGGGGATAGCACCTTC
>17|TRBV5-1|many|NA|TRBJ2-7
CASSSYGGKKRGYEQYF
TGCGCCAGCAGCTCCTATGGCGGGAAGAAACGGGGCTACGAGCAGTACTTC
>18|TRBV20-1|many|NA|TRBJ2-1
CSAREPRDGQGVHNEQFF
TGCAGTGCTAGAGAGCCCCGGGACGGGCAAGGTGTCCACAATGAGCAGTTCTTC
>12|TRBV6-1|once|NA|TRBJ1-1
CASSPGYTEAFF
TGTGCCAGCAGTCCAGGGTACACTGAAGCTTTCTTT
>12|TRBV6-6|few|NA|TRBJ2-7
CASINLRGEQYF
TGTGCCAGCATCAACCTCCGAGGGGAGCAGTACTTC
>19|TRBV7-8|few|NA|TRBJ1-1
CASSPRAWTVGKRNTEAFF
TGTGCCAGCAGCCCGAGGGCTTGGACAGTGGGGAAGAGGAACACTGAAGCTTTCTTT
>15|TRBV10-2|NA|NA|TRBJ2-7
CASRPGAFSVREQYF
TGCGCCAGCAGACCGGGAGCTTTTAGCGTAAGGGAGCAGTACTTC
>17|TRBV4-3|NA|TRBD1|TRBJ1-5
CASSQERIGGFGQPQHF
TGCGCCAGCAGCCAAGAGCGAATAGGGGGCTTTGGTCAGCCCCAGCATTTT
>16|TRBV20-1|many|TRBD1|TRBJ2-7
CSASRTAGTGMYEQYF
TGCAGTGCCAGCCGGACGGCCGGGACAGGGATGTACGAGCAGTACTTC
>14|TRBV12-3/TRBV12-4|NA|NA|TRBJ1-4
CASSPSLGPEKLFF
TGTGCCAGCAGTCCCTCCCTCGGGCCGGAAAAACTGTTTTTT
>15|TRBV7-7|many|NA|TRBJ2-2
CASREGLTDTGELFF
TGTGCCAGCAGGGAGGGGTTGACTGACACCGGGGAGCTGTTTTTT
>14|TRBV19|few|NA|TRBJ1-1
CASSGYRAVSEAFF
TGTGCCAGTAGTGGCTACAGGGCGGTCTCTGAAGCTTTCTTT
>16|TRBV5-8|few|NA|TRBJ2-2
CASSRSQGRNTGELFF
TGTGCCAGCAGCCGATCGCAGGGGCGGAACACCGGGGAGCTGTTTTTT
>16|TRBV5-1|NA|TRBD2|TRBJ2-1
CASSWDGGTSAWEQFF
TGCGCCAGCAGCTGGGATGGTGGGACTAGCGCCTGGGAGCAGTTCTTC
>13|TRBV29-1|NA|TRBD1|TRBJ2-7
CSVEGTGGYEQYF
TGCAGCGTTGAAGGGACAGGGGGATACGAGCAGTACTTC
>13|TRBV20-1|NA|NA|TRBJ2-7
CSLPGGPYYEQYF
TGCAGTCTCCCCGGAGGACCCTACTACGAGCAGTACTTC
>13|TRBV12-3/TRBV12-4|many|NA|TRBJ1-5
CASTRGYSQPQHF
TGTGCCAGCACCAGGGGCTACAGTCAGCCCCAGCATTTT